One and the same sample provided the 19 T cell receptor beta chains below, sequenced in a study of cytomegalovirus exposure and HLA in healthy donors. Both 60 Vbeta primers and 13 Jbeta primers went into the PCR. The protocol was immunoSEQ multiplex PCR, while the TCRdb copy is restricted to in-frame clones and leaves out a portion. The sample records tens of thousands of clones, 75% being singletons. The sample consisted of PBMCs. These TCRs come from a man aged 60-69 years in good health and CMV-seropositive.

This chain joins TRBV5-1 and TRBJ2-2; 7 bases fit TRBD2. The CDR3 consists of 18 residues. CDR1 is SGHRS and CDR2 is YFSETQ in the germline V gene. With 0 bases clipped from V and 0 bases from J, the junction kept 8 bases outside the gene matches. The CDR3 DNA reads TGCGCCAGCAGCTTGGCCCCGGCTAGCGGTGCGAACACCGGGGAGCTGTTTTTT. Its protein is CASSLAPASGANTGELFF. The full variable domain, with the rest looked up from reference TRBV5-1 and TRBJ2-2, is KAGVTQTPRYLIKTRGQQVTLSCSPISGHRSVSWYQQTPGQGLQFLFEYFSETQRNKGNFPGRFSGRQFSNSRSEMNVSTLELGDSALYLCASSLAPASGANTGELFFGEGSRLTVL.

The chain recombines TRBV6-5 with TRBJ1-4; TRBD1 agrees at 10 bases. The germline CDR1 and CDR2 sequences are MNHEY and SVGAGI. The CDR3 extends over 14 amino acids. The V and J ends lost 5 bases and 5 bases, in that order; junction bases with no gene match: 2. CDR3 loop: CASSEGQGNEKLFF. As DNA, the CDR3 is TGTGCCAGCAGTGAGGGACAGGGGAATGAAAAACTGTTTTTT.

V gene TRBV5-1 combines with J gene TRBJ1-1, with TRBD1 as a possible D gene (6 bases). CDR3 size: 14 residues. Trimming stripped 5 bases from V and 1 base from J, with 12 bases between. Germline V lookup: CDR1 SGHRS, CDR2 YFSETQ. DNA for the CDR3: TGCGCCAGCAGTTTAGGGGGTCAGAACACTGAAGCTTTCTTT. It yields the protein CASSLGGQNTEAFF.

The chain joins TRBV9 to TRBJ2-1; possible D gene TRBD2, 6 bases. V shed 0 bases and J shed 1 base, with 8 bases lying between them. This CDR3 region has 15 residues. The germline gives CDR1 SGDLS, CDR2 YYNGEE. In nucleotides, the CDR3 is TGTGCCAGCAGCGTAGCGGGAGTATCCTACAATGAGCAGTTCTTC. It encodes CASSVAGVSYNEQFF.

The V call is TRBV6-6, the J call TRBJ1-1; possibly TRBD1 for D (6 bases). Germline V gene sequence: CDR1 MNHNY, CDR2 SVGAGI (reference sequence). V lost 5 bases and J 4 bases, leaving 14 bases between the germline ends. CDR3 length: 14 residues. The CDR3 sequence: CASSREQGSTEAFF. Written as DNA, the CDR3 is TGTGCCAGCAGTAGAGAACAGGGATCCACTGAAGCTTTCTTT.

The chain combines TRBV10-3 with TRBJ1-4, with D possibly being TRBD1 (6 bases). The V end lost 6 bases, the J end lost 0 bases, and 8 bases lay between the germline ends. Germline values: CDR1 ENHRY, CDR2 SYGVKD. The CDR3 runs 14 residues. In nucleotides, the CDR3 is TGTGCCATCAGGGACAGTGCAACTAATGAAAAACTGTTTTTT. Protein: CAIRDSATNEKLFF.

This chain uses TRBV5-4 with TRBJ2-3; 10 bases agree with TRBD1. The trim removed 4 bases at V and 3 bases at J, leaving 2 bases unmatched. This CDR3 has 14 amino acids. Germline values: CDR1 SGHNT, CDR2 YYREEE (reference sequence). DNA of the CDR3: TGTGCCAGCAGCCCGGACAGGGGGACAGATACGCAGTATTTT. Translation gives CASSPDRGTDTQYF.

The chain uses TRBV27 and TRBJ1-2, with D possibly TRBD1 on 6 matching bases. Germline CDR1 MNHEY, CDR2 SMNVEV (reference sequence). V lost 0 bases to trimming and J lost 2 bases, with 7 bases between them. CDR3 length equals 14 residues. The CDR3 region is CASSLSTGNYGYTF. The CDR3 DNA reads TGTGCCAGCAGTTTATCGACAGGAAACTATGGCTACACCTTC.

This chain links TRBV6-5 with TRBJ1-1, with no clear D. Germline CDR1 reads MNHEY; CDR2 reads SVGAGI. V was cut by 5 bases and J by 0 bases, with 7 bases left in between. This CDR3 comprises 13 residues. Written as DNA, the CDR3 is TGTGCCAGCAGTGACAAAATGAACACTGAAGCTTTCTTT. It encodes CASSDKMNTEAFF.

V gene TRBV5-1 combines with J gene TRBJ2-7; D gene uncertain. The CDR3 totals 13 residues. The germline V gene encodes CDR1 SGHRS and CDR2 YFSETQ. Trimming left V 0 bases short and J 5 bases short, with 9 bases between. CDR3 protein: CASSLAEAHEQYF. The CDR3 DNA reads as TGCGCCAGCAGCTTGGCCGAAGCACACGAGCAGTACTTC.

This clone has a single count. The rearrangement joins TRBV6-1 to TRBJ1-1; perhaps TRBD1 as D (5 bases). The V and J ends lost 7 bases and 1 base respectively, with 10 bases between them. Germline V gene sequence: CDR1 MNHNS, CDR2 SASEGT. This CDR3 has 13 residues. CDR3 nucleotide sequence: TGTGCCAGCAACGGACAACCGAACACTGAAGCTTTCTTT. Translation gives CASNGQPNTEAFF.

The chain combines TRBV6-6 with TRBJ1-2, with 8 bases that match TRBD1. V lost 5 bases and J lost 9; bases outside the gene matches: 8. This CDR3 has 13 amino acids. Germline V gives CDR1 MNHNY, CDR2 SVGAGI (reference sequence). DNA of the CDR3: TGTGCCAGCAGTGGGCAGGACAGGGCGAGCTACACCTTC. Translated: CASSGQDRASYTF.

V and J are TRBV11-3 and TRBJ1-1; 8 nucleotides align to TRBD1. CDR3 length: 14 residues. Germline loops: CDR1 SGHNT, CDR2 YENEEA. J lost 4 bases, V lost 8 bases, and 9 bases had no gene match. DNA of the CDR3: TGTGCCAGCGTGTCAGGGGGCGCGGGCACTGAAGCTTTCTTT. Its translation is CASVSGGAGTEAFF.

This chain joins TRBV2 and TRBJ1-5; TRBD1 aligns across 7 bases. The trim removed 2 bases at V and 3 bases at J, leaving 16 bases unmatched. CDR1 and CDR2 from the germline V gene are SNHLY and FYNNEI. The CDR3 is 19 residues long. CDR3 loop: CASSEYSTAGTAFNQPQHF. The CDR3 coding sequence is TGTGCCAGCAGTGAATACTCAACGGCCGGGACAGCCTTCAATCAGCCCCAGCATTTT.

The V call is TRBV2, the J call TRBJ2-3; 8 bases fit TRBD1. The CDR3 has 14 residues. The junction had 9 bases not matched to a gene; V was cut back by 7 bases and J by 6 bases. The germline V gene has CDR1 SNHLY and CDR2 FYNNEI. This chain's CDR3 is CASTMDRVADTQYF. DNA for the CDR3: TGTGCCAGCACCATGGACAGGGTGGCGGATACGCAGTATTTT.

This chain connects TRBV27 to TRBJ2-7, with a possible D match to TRBD1 (5 bases). Germline V gives CDR1 MNHEY, CDR2 SMNVEV (reference sequence). V shed 2 bases and J shed 3 bases, with 8 bases lying between them. The CDR3 contains 13 residues. The CDR3 sequence is CASSLGAHYEQYF. Here the CDR3 DNA reads TGTGCCAGCAGTTTAGGGGCGCACTACGAGCAGTACTTC.

The V gene is TRBV7-9, the J gene TRBJ2-3, with a possible D match to TRBD1 (6 bases). The CDR3 runs 14 residues. CDR1 is SEHNR, CDR2 FQNEAQ, per germline (reference sequence). V lost 5 bases to trimming and J lost 2 bases, with 11 bases between them. CDR3 region: CASSRNRVTDTQYF. CDR3 coding DNA: TGTGCCAGCAGCCGTAACAGGGTCACAGATACGCAGTATTTT.

The chain employs TRBV11-2 and TRBJ2-7, with D possibly TRBD1 on 5 matching bases. This CDR3 contains 14 residues. CDR1 SGHAT and CDR2 FQNNGV come from the germline V gene. Deletions cut 3 bases from V and 3 bases from J, with 12 bases between. The CDR3 nucleotides are TGTGCCAGCAGCTTGACAGTGGGTAACTACGAGCAGTACTTC. It is translated as CASSLTVGNYEQYF.

This chain connects TRBV6-1 to TRBJ1-3; no firm D call. This CDR3 region has 18 residues. Trimming pared 0 bases from V and 0 bases from J, leaving 15 bases between. Germline CDR1 reads MNHNS; CDR2 reads SASEGT. The CDR3 sequence is CASSEARVWRPSGNTIYF. The CDR3 DNA is TGTGCCAGCAGTGAAGCGCGGGTTTGGAGGCCCTCTGGAAACACCATATATTTT.